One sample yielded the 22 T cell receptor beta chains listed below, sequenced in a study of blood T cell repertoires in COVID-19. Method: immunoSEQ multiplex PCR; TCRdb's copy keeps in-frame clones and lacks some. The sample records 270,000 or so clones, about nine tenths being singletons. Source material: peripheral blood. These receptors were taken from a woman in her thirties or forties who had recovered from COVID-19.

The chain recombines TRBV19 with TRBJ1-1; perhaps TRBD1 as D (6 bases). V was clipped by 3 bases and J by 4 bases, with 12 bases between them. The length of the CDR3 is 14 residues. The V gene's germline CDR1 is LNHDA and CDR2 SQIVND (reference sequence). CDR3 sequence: CASSIFGGGTEAFF. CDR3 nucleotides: TGTGCCAGTAGTATTTTTGGGGGCGGCACTGAAGCTTTCTTT. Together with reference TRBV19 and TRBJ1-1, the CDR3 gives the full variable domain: DGGITQSPKYLFRKEGQNVTLSCEQNLNHDAMYWYRQDPGQGLRLIYYSQIVNDFQKGDIAEGYSVSREKKESFPLTVTSAQKNPTAFYLCASSIFGGGTEAFFGQGTRLTVV.

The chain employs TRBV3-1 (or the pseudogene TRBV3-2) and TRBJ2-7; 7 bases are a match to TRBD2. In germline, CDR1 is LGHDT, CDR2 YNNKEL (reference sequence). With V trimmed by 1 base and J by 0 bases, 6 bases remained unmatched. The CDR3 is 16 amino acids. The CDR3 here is CASSQGRREFSYEQYF. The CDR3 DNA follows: TGTGCCAGCAGCCAAGGACGGCGGGAGTTCTCCTACGAGCAGTACTTC.

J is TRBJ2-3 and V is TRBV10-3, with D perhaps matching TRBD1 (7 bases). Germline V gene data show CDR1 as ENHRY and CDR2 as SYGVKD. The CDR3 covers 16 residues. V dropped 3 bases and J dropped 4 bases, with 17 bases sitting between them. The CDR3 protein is CAISDPPQGGPDTQYF. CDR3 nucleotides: TGTGCCATCAGTGACCCCCCGCAGGGGGGACCAGATACGCAGTATTTT.

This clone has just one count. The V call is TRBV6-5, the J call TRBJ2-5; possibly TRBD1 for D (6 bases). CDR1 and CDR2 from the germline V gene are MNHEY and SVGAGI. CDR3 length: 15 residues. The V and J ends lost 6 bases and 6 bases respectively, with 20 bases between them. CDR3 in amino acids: CASRLNTGRLQTQYF. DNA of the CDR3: TGTGCCAGCAGGCTCAACACAGGGCGTCTACAGACCCAGTACTTC.

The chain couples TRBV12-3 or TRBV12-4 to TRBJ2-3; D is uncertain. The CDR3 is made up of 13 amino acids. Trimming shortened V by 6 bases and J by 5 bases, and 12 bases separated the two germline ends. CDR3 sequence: CASSYPNQDTQYF. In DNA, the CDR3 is TGTGCCAGCAGCTATCCGAACCAAGATACGCAGTATTTT.

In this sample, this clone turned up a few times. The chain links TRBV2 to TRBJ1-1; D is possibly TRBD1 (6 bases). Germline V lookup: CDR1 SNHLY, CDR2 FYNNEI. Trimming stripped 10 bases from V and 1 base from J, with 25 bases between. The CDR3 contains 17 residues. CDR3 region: CATRSDGGPKGNTEAFF. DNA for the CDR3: TGTGCCACCCGGAGTGATGGGGGCCCCAAAGGGAACACTGAAGCTTTCTTT.

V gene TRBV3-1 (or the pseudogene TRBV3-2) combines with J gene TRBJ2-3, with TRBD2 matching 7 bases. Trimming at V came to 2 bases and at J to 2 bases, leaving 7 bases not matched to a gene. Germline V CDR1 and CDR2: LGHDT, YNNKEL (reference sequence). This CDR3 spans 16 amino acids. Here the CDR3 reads CASSQSSAGATDTQYF. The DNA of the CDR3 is TGTGCCAGCAGCCAAAGTTCGGCGGGAGCCACAGATACGCAGTATTTT.

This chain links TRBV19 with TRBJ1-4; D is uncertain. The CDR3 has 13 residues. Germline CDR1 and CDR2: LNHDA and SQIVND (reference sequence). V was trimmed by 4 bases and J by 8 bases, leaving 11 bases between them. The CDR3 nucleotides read TGTGCCAGTAGTAACGAGGTCGGAGAAAAACTGTTTTTT. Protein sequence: CASSNEVGEKLFF.

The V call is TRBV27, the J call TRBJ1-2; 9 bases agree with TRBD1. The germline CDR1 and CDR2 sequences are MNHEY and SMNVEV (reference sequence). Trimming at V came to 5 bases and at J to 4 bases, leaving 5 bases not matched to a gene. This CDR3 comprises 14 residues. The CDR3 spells CASSRPGQGYGYTF. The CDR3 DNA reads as TGTGCCAGCAGTAGACCGGGACAGGGCTATGGCTACACCTTC.

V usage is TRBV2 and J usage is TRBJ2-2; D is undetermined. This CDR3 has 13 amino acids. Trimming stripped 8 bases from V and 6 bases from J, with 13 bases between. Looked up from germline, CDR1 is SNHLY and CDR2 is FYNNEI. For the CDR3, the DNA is TGTGCCAGCCTTTACGCGCCACCCGGGGAGCTGTTTTTT. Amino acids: CASLYAPPGELFF. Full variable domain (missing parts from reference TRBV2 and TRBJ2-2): EPEVTQTPSHQVTQMGQEVILRCVPISNHLYFYWYRQILGQKVEFLVSFYNNEISEKSEIFDDQFSVERPDGSNFTLKIRSTKLEDSAMYFCASLYAPPGELFFGEGSRLTVL.

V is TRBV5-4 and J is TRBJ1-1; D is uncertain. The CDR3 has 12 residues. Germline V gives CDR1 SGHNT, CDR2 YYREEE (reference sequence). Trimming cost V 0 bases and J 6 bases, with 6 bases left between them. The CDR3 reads CASSLGHAEAFF. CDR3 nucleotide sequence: TGTGCCAGCAGCTTGGGGCATGCTGAAGCTTTCTTT.

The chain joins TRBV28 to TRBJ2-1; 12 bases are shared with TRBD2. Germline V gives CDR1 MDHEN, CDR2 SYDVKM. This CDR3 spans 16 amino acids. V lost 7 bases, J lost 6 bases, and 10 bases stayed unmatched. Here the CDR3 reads CASNGLAGSRVNEQFF. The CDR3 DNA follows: TGTGCCAGCAATGGACTAGCGGGATCAAGGGTCAATGAGCAGTTCTTC.

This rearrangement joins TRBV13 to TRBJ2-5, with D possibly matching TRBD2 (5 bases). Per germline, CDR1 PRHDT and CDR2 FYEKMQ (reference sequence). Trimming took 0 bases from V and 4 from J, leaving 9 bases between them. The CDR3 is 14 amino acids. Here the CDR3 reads CASSLGDRGETQYF. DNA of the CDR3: TGTGCCAGCAGCTTAGGGGACCGGGGAGAGACCCAGTACTTC. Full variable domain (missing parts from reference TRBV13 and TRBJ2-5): AAGVIQSPRHLIKEKRETATLKCYPIPRHDTVYWYQQGPGQDPQFLISFYEKMQSDKGSIPDRFSAQQFSDYHSELNMSSLELGDSALYFCASSLGDRGETQYFGPGTRLLVL.

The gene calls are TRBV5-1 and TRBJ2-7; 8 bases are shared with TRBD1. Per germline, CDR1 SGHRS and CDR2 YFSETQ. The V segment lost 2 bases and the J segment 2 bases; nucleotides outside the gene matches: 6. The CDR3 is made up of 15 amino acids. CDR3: CASSLSGTGTYEQYF. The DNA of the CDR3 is TGCGCCAGCAGCTTATCCGGGACAGGTACCTACGAGCAGTACTTC.

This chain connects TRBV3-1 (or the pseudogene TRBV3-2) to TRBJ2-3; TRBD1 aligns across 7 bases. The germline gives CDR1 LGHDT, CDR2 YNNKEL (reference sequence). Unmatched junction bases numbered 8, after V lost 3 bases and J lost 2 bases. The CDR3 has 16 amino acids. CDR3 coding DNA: TGTGCCAGCAGCCACTTATGGACAGGTCACACAGATACGCAGTATTTT. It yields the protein CASSHLWTGHTDTQYF.

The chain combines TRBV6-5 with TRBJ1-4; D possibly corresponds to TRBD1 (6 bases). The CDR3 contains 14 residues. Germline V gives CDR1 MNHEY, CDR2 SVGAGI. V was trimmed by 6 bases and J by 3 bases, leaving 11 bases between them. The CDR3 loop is CASRQGFANEKLFF. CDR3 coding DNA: TGTGCCAGCAGACAGGGTTTTGCTAATGAAAAACTGTTTTTT.

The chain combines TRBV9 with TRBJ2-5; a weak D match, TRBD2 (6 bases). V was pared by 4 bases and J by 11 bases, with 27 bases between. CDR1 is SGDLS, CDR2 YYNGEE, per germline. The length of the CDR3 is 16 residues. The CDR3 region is CASSPQLRDSVGPQYF. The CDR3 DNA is TGTGCCAGCAGCCCCCAACTCCGGGACTCCGTCGGGCCGCAGTACTTC.

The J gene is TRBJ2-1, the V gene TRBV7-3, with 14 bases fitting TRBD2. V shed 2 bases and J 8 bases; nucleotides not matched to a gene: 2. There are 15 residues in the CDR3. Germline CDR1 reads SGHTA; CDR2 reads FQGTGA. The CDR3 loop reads CASSLGTSGSDEQFF. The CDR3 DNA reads TGTGCCAGCAGCTTAGGGACTAGCGGGAGTGATGAGCAGTTCTTC. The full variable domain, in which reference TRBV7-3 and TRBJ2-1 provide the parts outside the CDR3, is GAGVSQTPSNKVTEKGKYVELRCDPISGHTALYWYRQSLGQGPEFLIYFQGTGAADDSGLPNDRFFAVRPEGSVSTLKIQRTERGDSAVYLCASSLGTSGSDEQFFGPGTRLTVL.

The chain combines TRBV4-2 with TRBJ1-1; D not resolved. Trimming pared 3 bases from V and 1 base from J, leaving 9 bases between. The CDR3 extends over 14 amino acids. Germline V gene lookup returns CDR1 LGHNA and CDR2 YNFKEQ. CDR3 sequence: CASSQREGNTEAFF. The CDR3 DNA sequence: TGTGCCAGCAGCCAGAGGGAGGGGAACACTGAAGCTTTCTTT.

This CDR3 reads CASSIDGHQAFF. CDR3 nucleotides: TGTGCCAGTAGTATAGATGGACATCAAGCTTTCTTT. This rearrangement joins TRBV19 to TRBJ1-1, with TRBD1 as a possible D gene (5 bases). CDR3 length: 12 residues. With 0 bases removed from V and 9 bases from J, the gap between germline ends came to 8 bases. Germline V gene data show CDR1 as LNHDA and CDR2 as SQIVND (reference sequence).

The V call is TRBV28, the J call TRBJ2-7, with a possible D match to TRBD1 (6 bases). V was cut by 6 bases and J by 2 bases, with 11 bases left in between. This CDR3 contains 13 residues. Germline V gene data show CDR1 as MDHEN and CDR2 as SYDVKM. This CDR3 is CASSRDIAYEQYF. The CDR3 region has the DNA TGTGCCAGCAGCCGGGACATAGCCTACGAGCAGTACTTC.

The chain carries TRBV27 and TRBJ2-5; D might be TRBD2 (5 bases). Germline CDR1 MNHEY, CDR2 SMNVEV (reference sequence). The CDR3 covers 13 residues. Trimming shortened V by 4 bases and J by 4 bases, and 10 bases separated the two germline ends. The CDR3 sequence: CASSYTSGETQYF. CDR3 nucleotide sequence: TGTGCCAGCAGTTACACTAGTGGAGAGACCCAGTACTTC.